This T cell receptor beta chain is drawn from a study of T cells after yellow fever vaccination. This clonotype has at least ten counts. TCRdb re-called the 5' RACE reads through MiXCR, storing one row per CDR3 protein. In the table there are 150,000 to 200,000 distinct CDR3 sequences, approximately 6% of which are singletons. Sequencing used CD4+ T cells sorted from PBMCs, obtained on the day of the first yellow fever vaccination. This clonotype was obtained from a man aged 18-30 years who received the YFV17D yellow fever vaccine.

The CDR3 region is CASSREASTDTQYF. Here the CDR3 DNA reads TGTGCCAGCAGTAGAGAGGCTAGCACAGATACGCAGTATTTT. The chain employs TRBV2 and TRBJ2-3, with unresolved D. Germline-derived CDR1 and CDR2 are SNHLY and FYNNEI. This CDR3 is built from 14 residues. V shed 5 bases and J shed 0 bases, with 9 bases lying between them.